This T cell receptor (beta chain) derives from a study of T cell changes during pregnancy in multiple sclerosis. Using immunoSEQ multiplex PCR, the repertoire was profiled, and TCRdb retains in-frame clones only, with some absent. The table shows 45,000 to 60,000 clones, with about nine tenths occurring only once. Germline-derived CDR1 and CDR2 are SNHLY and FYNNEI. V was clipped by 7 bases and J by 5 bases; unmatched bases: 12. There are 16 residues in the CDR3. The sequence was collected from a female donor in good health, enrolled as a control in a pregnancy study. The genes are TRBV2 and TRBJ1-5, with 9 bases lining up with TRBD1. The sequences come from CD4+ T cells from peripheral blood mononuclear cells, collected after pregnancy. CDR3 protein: CASTLRRTGAHQPQHF. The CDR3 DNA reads TGTGCCAGCACCCTCAGGCGGACAGGGGCACATCAGCCCCAGCATTTT.